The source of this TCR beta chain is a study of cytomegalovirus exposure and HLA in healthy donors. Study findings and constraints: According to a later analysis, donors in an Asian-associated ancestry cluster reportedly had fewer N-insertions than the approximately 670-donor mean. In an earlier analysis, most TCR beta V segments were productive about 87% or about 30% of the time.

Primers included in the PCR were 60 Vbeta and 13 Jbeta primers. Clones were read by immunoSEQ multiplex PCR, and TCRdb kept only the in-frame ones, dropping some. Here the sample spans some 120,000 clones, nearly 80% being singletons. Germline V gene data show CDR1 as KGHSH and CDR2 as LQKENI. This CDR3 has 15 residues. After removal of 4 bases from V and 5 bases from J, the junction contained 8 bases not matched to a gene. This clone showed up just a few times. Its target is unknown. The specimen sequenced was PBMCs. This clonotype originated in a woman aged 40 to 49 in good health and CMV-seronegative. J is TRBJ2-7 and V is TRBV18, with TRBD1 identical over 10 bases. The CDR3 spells CASSQIDRGQNEQYF. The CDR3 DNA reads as TGTGCCAGCTCACAAATCGACAGGGGGCAGAACGAGCAGTACTTC.